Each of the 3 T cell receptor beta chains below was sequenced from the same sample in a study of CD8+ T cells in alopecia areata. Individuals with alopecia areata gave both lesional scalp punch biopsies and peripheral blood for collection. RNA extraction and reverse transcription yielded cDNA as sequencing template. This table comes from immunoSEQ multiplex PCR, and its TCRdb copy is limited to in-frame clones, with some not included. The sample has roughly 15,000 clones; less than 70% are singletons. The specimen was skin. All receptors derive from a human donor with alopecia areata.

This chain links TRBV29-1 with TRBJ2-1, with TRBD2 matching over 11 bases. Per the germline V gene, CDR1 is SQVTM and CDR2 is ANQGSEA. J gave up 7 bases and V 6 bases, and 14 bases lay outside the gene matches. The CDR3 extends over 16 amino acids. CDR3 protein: CSVASRLAGFINEQFF. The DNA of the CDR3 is TGCAGCGTCGCTTCTCGACTAGCGGGATTCATAAATGAGCAGTTCTTC.

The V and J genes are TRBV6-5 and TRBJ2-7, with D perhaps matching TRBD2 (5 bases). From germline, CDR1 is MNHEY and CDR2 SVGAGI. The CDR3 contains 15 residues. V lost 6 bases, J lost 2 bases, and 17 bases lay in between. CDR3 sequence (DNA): TGTGCCAGCAGCTCCATGGACTCTAGGACCTACGAGCAGTACTTC. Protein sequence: CASSSMDSRTYEQYF.

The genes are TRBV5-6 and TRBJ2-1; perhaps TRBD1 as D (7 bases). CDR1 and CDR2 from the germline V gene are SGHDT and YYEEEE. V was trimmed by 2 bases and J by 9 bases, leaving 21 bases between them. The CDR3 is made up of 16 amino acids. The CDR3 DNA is TGTGCCAGCAGCTTTATCCCGACTAGTCAGGGGGGTGAGCAGTTCTTC. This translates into CASSFIPTSQGGEQFF. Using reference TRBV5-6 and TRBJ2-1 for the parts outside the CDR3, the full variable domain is DAGVTQSPTHLIKTRGQQVTLRCSPKSGHDTVSWYQQALGQGPQFIFQYYEEEERQRGNFPDRFSGHQFPNYSSELNVNALLLGDSALYLCASSFIPTSQGGEQFFGPGTRLTVL.